This TCR beta chain was captured in a study of blood T cell repertoires in COVID-19. Libraries were prepared by immunoSEQ multiplex PCR; TCRdb keeps only in-frame clonotypes and omits some of them. Here the sample spans roughly 310,000 clones, roughly 90% being singletons. CDR1 and CDR2 (germline): WNHNN, SYGVQD (reference sequence). V lost 5 bases to trimming and J lost 7 bases, with 14 bases between them. This CDR3 has 13 residues. In this sample, this clone turned up once. V and J are TRBV10-1 and TRBJ1-1; tentative D call: TRBD1 (6 bases). The sequenced sample consisted of peripheral blood. This clonotype was obtained from a woman aged 30 to 39 with COVID-19, enrolled during active disease. The CDR3 DNA is TGCGCCAGCAGTCGAAGTACGGACAGTGAAGCTTTCTTT. This translates into CASSRSTDSEAFF.